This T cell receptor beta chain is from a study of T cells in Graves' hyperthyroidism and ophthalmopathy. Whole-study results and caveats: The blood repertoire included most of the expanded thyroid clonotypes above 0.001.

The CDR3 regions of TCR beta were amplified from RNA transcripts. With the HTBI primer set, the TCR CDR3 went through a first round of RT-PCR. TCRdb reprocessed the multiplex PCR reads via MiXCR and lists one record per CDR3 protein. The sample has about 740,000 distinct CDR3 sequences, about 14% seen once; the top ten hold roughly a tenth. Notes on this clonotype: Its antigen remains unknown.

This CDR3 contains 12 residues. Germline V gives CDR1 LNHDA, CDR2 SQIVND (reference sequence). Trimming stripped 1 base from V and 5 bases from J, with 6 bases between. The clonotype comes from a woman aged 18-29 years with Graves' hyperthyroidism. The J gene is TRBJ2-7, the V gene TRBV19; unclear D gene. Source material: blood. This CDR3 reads CASSIGQNEQYF. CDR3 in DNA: TGTGCCAGTAGTATAGGTCAGAACGAGCAGTACTTC.